Below, one TCR beta chain is given with its context. This clonotype was counted at least ten times. Its target antigen remains unknown. There are no base qualities to consult, and no much larger clone falls within one base. This sample stems from a study of identical twins (dated by TCRdb to between 2015 and 2016). Broadly, across the study: To test whether fetal clonotypes persist, the study used deep sequencing on TCR alpha and beta repertoires from monozygotic twins, unrelated adults of various ages, and cord blood. To rule out contamination, replicate twin experiments were performed at different times with different library preparation protocols.

Paper-wide results and their limitations: Compared with coincidental sharing between unrelated individuals, an excess of low generation-probability sequences was observed among out-of-frame TCR alpha sequences shared between twins. Abundant cord blood beta clonotypes carried fewer insertions; young adult naive repertoires showed a weaker similar trend, while memory repertoires showed none. Because the same donors could not be followed over many years, the conclusions depended on cross-sectional statistical analysis. In monozygotic twins, recombination models systematically underestimated out-of-frame TCR alpha sharing, but the models matched the sharing seen between unrelated individuals. Zero-insertion analyses could be partly confounded by invariant T cells such as MAIT and iNKT, although diverse VJ usage argued against such confounding for most clonotypes. In beta out-of-frame sequences, excess twin sharing was weaker, because having fewer shared sequences lowered the signal-to-noise ratio.

Libraries came from 5' RACE. Reads for this sample came from an Illumina HiSeq 2000. Template switching added a universal primer binding site, and the final cDNA carried a unique molecular identifier that allowed TCR cDNA molecules to be counted accurately. Specific primers in the conserved constant-segment region were used to synthesize first-strand cDNA for TCR alpha and beta chains. To control for contamination, every cDNA library carried two barcodes: a SMART-Mk sample barcode plus Illumina barcodes. TruSeq adapter sequences along with Illumina sample barcodes were introduced in two successive PCR steps. The TCR alpha and beta cDNA libraries were sequenced on the Illumina HiSeq platform using custom primers. The study's own analysis went as follows. Unique molecular identifiers were extracted from raw reads with MiGEC, and CDR3 positions were determined with MiXCR. Recombination models were inferred per individual with the repgenHMM and IGoR tools using an EM algorithm. Shared clonotype analysis was performed with the tcR package in R, normalizing sharing by the product of cloneset sizes. To study raw recombination without the effects of thymic and clonal selection, out-of-frame nonproductive sequences were analyzed. TCRdb itself trimmed the public reads at Q25 with fastp, ran MiXCR and retained productive beta chains. Each CDR3 protein appears once, grouped with its most common genes and DNA. The V and J calls reflect TCRdb's pipeline rather than the authors' work. Recorded for this sample are 1.5 million to 2 million distinct CDR3 sequences; about 32% of them occurred a single time. The ten largest clonotypes hold approximately 0.25% of the sample.

The CDR3 holds 13 amino acids from the cysteine to the phenylalanine. Left in the record is the CDR3 DNA by itself, 39 bases read in frame from the first base. The germline V gene provides CDR1 KGHSY and CDR2 FQNENV. Every donor was a healthy Caucasian. The chain uses TRBV16 and TRBJ2-1; the D gene cannot be resolved beyond TRBD1 or TRBD2, each matching 5 bases. The DNA end favors TRBJ2-7, so the J call may be wrong. This receptor was obtained from a newborn girl in good health. Material for sequencing was cord blood. The DNA reads TGTGCCAGCAGCCGGGGGTCCTACAATGAGCAGTACTTC. Its coded protein is CASSRGSYNEQYF.